The 27 T cell receptor beta chains in this list originate from one sample, sequenced in a study of control samples from healthy donors and cancer patients (dated by TCRdb to about 2020). Libraries were constructed by the immunoSEQ multiplex PCR assay. This is the immuneACCESS table as TCRdb keeps it, with only in-frame sequences that have V and J called. A part of the clones is gone; compared with another copy, unresolved V genes explain less than half, and the rest is unexplained. This sample holds more than 85,000 clones; 83% were observed only once. Jointly, the top ten make up around 13% of the sample. Material for sequencing was blood. The receptors derive from a woman aged 45 to 65 in good health.

The gene calls are TRBV19 and TRBJ1-4, with D tentatively TRBD1 (5 bases). The CDR3 totals 15 residues. The germline gives CDR1 LNHDA, CDR2 SQIVND (reference sequence). Trimming cost V 5 bases and J 2 bases, with 12 bases left between them. The CDR3 reads CASSWGDSTNEKLFF. The CDR3 DNA is TGTGCCAGTAGTTGGGGAGACAGTACTAATGAAAAACTGTTTTTT.

The chain has TRBV5-1 and TRBJ2-1; tentative D call: TRBD2 (6 bases). Germline-derived CDR1 and CDR2 are SGHRS and YFSETQ. The CDR3 is made up of 15 amino acids. V was shortened by 6 bases and J by 4 bases, with 17 bases between the two germline ends. The CDR3 sequence: CASTDMRSGYNEQFF. The CDR3, as DNA: TGCGCCAGCACTGATATGCGGAGCGGGTACAATGAGCAGTTCTTC.

In its sample, this clone was seen once. The chain couples TRBV24-1 to TRBJ2-3; TRBD2 agrees at 12 bases. The ends lost 1 base at V and 2 bases at J; junction bases unmatched: 12. The germline V gene has CDR1 KGHDR and CDR2 SFDVKD. There are 20 residues in the CDR3. The DNA of the CDR3 is TGTGCCACCAGTGATTTCTTCCTAGCGGGGGGGCCACAAGTCACAGATACGCAGTATTTT. Translating gives CATSDFFLAGGPQVTDTQYF.

The V call is TRBV2, the J call TRBJ2-7; TRBD1 is a possible D gene (6 bases). Trimming removed 6 bases at V and 0 bases at J, with 15 bases between. CDR1 and CDR2 (germline): SNHLY, FYNNEI. The CDR3 extends over 15 amino acids. CDR3 bases: TGTGCCAGCAGATGGACAGATGCACACTCCTACGAGCAGTACTTC. Its protein is CASRWTDAHSYEQYF.

The genes are TRBV7-9 and TRBJ2-7; a possible D gene is TRBD2 (6 bases). There are 14 residues in the CDR3. V was pared by 5 bases and J by 0 bases, with 11 bases between. The germline CDR1 and CDR2 sequences are SEHNR and FQNEAQ (reference sequence). The CDR3: CASSLGGNSYEQYF. In DNA form, the CDR3 reads TGTGCCAGCAGCCTTGGAGGGAACTCCTACGAGCAGTACTTC.

The CDR3 sequence is CASSEDGTLTGQYF. CDR3 in DNA: TGTGCCAGCAGTGAAGACGGGACTCTCACGGGGCAGTACTTC. This sequence joins TRBV2 and TRBJ2-7; weak D call: TRBD2 (6 bases). V gave up 1 base and J gave up 9 bases, with 16 bases separating them. CDR1 is SNHLY and CDR2 is FYNNEI in the germline V gene. There are 14 residues in the CDR3.

The V gene is TRBV11-3, the J gene TRBJ2-3; 10 positions agree with TRBD2. CDR1 and CDR2 (germline): SGHNT, YENEEA. The CDR3 covers 17 residues. J lost 3 bases, V lost 6 bases, and 12 bases had no gene match. CDR3: CASSVTTVSGRTDTQYF. The CDR3 bases are TGTGCCAGCAGTGTAACGACAGTTAGCGGGAGGACAGATACGCAGTATTTT. The complete variable domain, with remaining parts taken from reference TRBV11-3 and TRBJ2-3, reads EAGVVQSPRYKIIEKKQPVAFWCNPISGHNTLYWYLQNLGQGPELLIRYENEEAVDDSQLPKDRFSAERLKGVDSTLKIQPAELGDSAVYLCASSVTTVSGRTDTQYFGPGTRLTVL.

The gene calls are TRBV11-1 and TRBJ2-7, with no clear D. Germline V gives CDR1 SGHAT, CDR2 FQDESV (reference sequence). There are 14 residues in the CDR3. Trimming pared 7 bases from V and 0 bases from J, leaving 13 bases between. DNA of the CDR3: TGTGCCAGCAAAGGCGGCCCGACCTCCTACGAGCAGTACTTC. It is translated as CASKGGPTSYEQYF.

The rearrangement joins TRBV9 to TRBJ2-1; unclear D gene. V was trimmed by 0 bases and J by 9 bases, leaving 19 bases between them. The germline V gene encodes CDR1 SGDLS and CDR2 YYNGEE. CDR3 size: 16 residues. The CDR3 DNA follows: TGTGCCAGCAGCGTAGCGGGTGCCTGGTCCGTTTCTGAGCAGTTCTTC. Its protein is CASSVAGAWSVSEQFF. The full variable domain, rest sourced from reference TRBV9 and TRBJ2-1, is DSGVTQTPKHLITATGQRVTLRCSPRSGDLSVYWYQQSLDQGLQFLIQYYNGEERAKGNILERFSAQQFPDLHSELNLSSLELGDSALYFCASSVAGAWSVSEQFFGPGTRLTVL.

The chain is built from TRBV9 and TRBJ2-7; TRBD1 is a possible D gene (6 bases). Trimming cost V 4 bases and J 6 bases, with 20 bases left between them. The CDR3 has 15 residues. CDR1 and CDR2 from the germline V gene are SGDLS and YYNGEE. CDR3 region: CASSLRSNRDSEQYF. As DNA, the CDR3 is TGTGCCAGCAGCCTCAGAAGTAACAGGGATTCCGAGCAGTACTTC.

V usage is TRBV11-1 and J usage is TRBJ2-5; D assignment may be TRBD1 or TRBD2 (5 bases each). CDR1 SGHAT and CDR2 FQDESV come from the germline V gene (reference sequence). CDR3 length equals 16 residues. Trimming pared 5 bases from V and 4 bases from J, leaving 20 bases between. For the CDR3, the DNA is TGTGCCAGCAGCCCCTCTGGGCCGAAGAGGGGAGAGACCCAGTACTTC. This encodes CASSPSGPKRGETQYF.

This clone was detected once. The chain has TRBV5-6 and TRBJ2-3; TRBD1 agrees at 7 bases. Germline V CDR1 and CDR2: SGHDT, YYEEEE. J lost 0 bases, V lost 4 bases, and 5 bases had no gene match. The CDR3 is 15 residues long. DNA for the CDR3: TGTGCCAGCAGCGAGGGGACAGATAGCACAGATACGCAGTATTTT. Residues: CASSEGTDSTDTQYF.

The V call is TRBV21-1, the J call TRBJ1-2; the table's TRBD1 call for D was not verified on the DNA. TRBV21-1 is termed a pseudogene. The CDR3 is 16 amino acids. CDR3 DNA: TGTGCCAGCATCCCTGGCGTCATACAGTCGGCCTTGGGCTACACCTTC. Amino acid sequence: CASIPGVIQSALGYTF.

This clone showed up just a few times. The rearrangement joins TRBV28 to TRBJ1-3, with D possibly being TRBD1 (5 bases). The germline gives CDR1 MDHEN, CDR2 SYDVKM. The germline V and J ends were trimmed by 8 bases and 0 bases, with 17 bases remaining between them. The CDR3 has 16 amino acids. The CDR3 here is CASGGVDSRSGNTIYF. The CDR3 nucleotides read TGTGCCAGCGGAGGGGTAGACAGCCGCTCTGGAAACACCATATATTTT.

J is TRBJ2-1 and V is TRBV9; the match to TRBD2 covers 12 bases. Germline V gene data show CDR1 as SGDLS and CDR2 as YYNGEE. The V gene end was trimmed by 2 bases and the J gene end by 9 bases; junction bases not matched to a gene: 6. This CDR3 region has 15 residues. The DNA of the CDR3 is TGTGCCAGCAGCGTGACTAGCGGGAGTCTCGGTGAGCAGTTCTTC. Translating it yields CASSVTSGSLGEQFF.

The CDR3 DNA follows: TGTGCCAGCAGCCGAAATGACAGGGGGATGACTGAAGCTTTCTTT. This encodes CASSRNDRGMTEAFF. The chain combines TRBV5-6 with TRBJ1-1; 9 nucleotides match TRBD1. The germline CDR1 and CDR2 sequences are SGHDT and YYEEEE. This CDR3 has 15 residues. J lost 5 bases, V lost 4 bases, and 9 bases had no gene match.

The CDR3: CASSHSPGLAESSYNEQFF. The CDR3 DNA is TGTGCCAGCAGCCACTCACCGGGACTAGCCGAAAGCTCCTACAATGAGCAGTTCTTC. V usage is TRBV14 and J usage is TRBJ2-1; the match to TRBD2 covers 9 bases. The CDR3 is 19 amino acids. CDR1 SGHDN and CDR2 FVKESK come from the germline V gene. V gave up 3 bases and J gave up 0 bases; unmatched junction bases: 12.

This clone has just one count. The rearrangement links TRBV27 to TRBJ2-7; 7 nucleotides agree with TRBD1. Germline CDR1 is MNHEY and CDR2 is SMNVEV (reference sequence). CDR3 length equals 16 residues. With V trimmed by 5 bases and J by 2 bases, 12 bases remained unmatched. Written as DNA, the CDR3 is TGTGCCAGCAGTCCCCAGACAGGGATTGGAACCTACGAGCAGTACTTC. Its translation: CASSPQTGIGTYEQYF.

Ten or more counts support this clone. The chain combines TRBV3-1 (or the pseudogene TRBV3-2) with TRBJ1-1, with D uncertain. V was pared by 1 base and J by 4 bases, with 7 bases between. Per germline, CDR1 LGHDT and CDR2 YNNKEL (reference sequence). This CDR3 has 13 amino acids. The CDR3 DNA is TGTGCCAGCAGCCAAGTCTCGAGCACTGAAGCTTTCTTT. This codes for CASSQVSSTEAFF.

The chain links TRBV7-3 to TRBJ1-1, with D unresolved. CDR1 and CDR2 from the germline V gene are SGHTA and FQGTGA. This CDR3 contains 13 residues. V gave up 6 bases and J gave up 1 base, with 9 bases separating them. CDR3 amino acids: CASSLIWNTEAFF. The CDR3 coding sequence is TGTGCCAGCAGTCTTATTTGGAACACTGAAGCTTTCTTT. Variable domain in full (rest from reference TRBV7-3 and TRBJ1-1): GAGVSQTPSNKVTEKGKYVELRCDPISGHTALYWYRQSLGQGPEFLIYFQGTGAADDSGLPNDRFFAVRPEGSVSTLKIQRTERGDSAVYLCASSLIWNTEAFFGQGTRLTVV.

The V gene is TRBV7-8, the J gene TRBJ2-5; no firm D call. Trimming took 5 bases from V and 6 from J, leaving 10 bases between them. Germline-derived CDR1 and CDR2 are SGHVS and FQNEAQ. This CDR3 has 12 residues. The CDR3 nucleotides read TGTGCCAGCAGCCTGGTTGGACAGACCCAGTACTTC. It yields the protein CASSLVGQTQYF.

The chain combines TRBV30 with TRBJ2-4; D gene ambiguous. The V gene lost 4 bases and the J gene lost 1 base, with 17 bases spanning the gap. Germline V gene sequence: CDR1 GTSNPN, CDR2 SVGIG (reference sequence). This CDR3 is built from 16 residues. The CDR3 loop is CAWIPPRGPAKNIQYF. DNA of the CDR3: TGTGCCTGGATCCCCCCCCGCGGACCTGCCAAAAACATTCAGTACTTC.

The chain links TRBV6-5 to TRBJ1-2, with D unclear. This CDR3 region has 12 residues. V dropped 6 bases and J dropped 5 bases, with 10 bases sitting between them. Per the germline V gene, CDR1 is MNHEY and CDR2 is SVGAGI. For the CDR3, the DNA is TGTGCCAGCAGATCAACCTCTTATGGCTACACCTTC. It codes for CASRSTSYGYTF.

This chain joins TRBV6-2 or TRBV6-3 and TRBJ1-1; tentative D call: TRBD1 (5 bases). The V end was cut by 6 bases, the J end by 11 bases, with 22 bases between. Germline CDR1 reads MNHEY; CDR2 reads SVGEGT. The CDR3 loop spans 14 amino acids. The CDR3 loop is CASSDGADPSFAFF. CDR3 in DNA: TGTGCCAGCAGCGACGGGGCGGATCCGTCTTTTGCTTTCTTT.

V is TRBV6-1 and J is TRBJ1-6; D gene ambiguous. This CDR3 contains 14 residues. V lost 1 base and J 7 bases, leaving 8 bases between the germline ends. Germline V gene data show CDR1 as MNHNS and CDR2 as SASEGT. In DNA form, the CDR3 reads TGTGCCAGCAGTGAAGTCGCGGTGAATTCACCCCTCCACTTT. It specifies CASSEVAVNSPLHF.

The chain combines TRBV9 with TRBJ1-4; TRBD1 is a possible D gene (5 bases). This CDR3 spans 15 amino acids. CDR1 SGDLS and CDR2 YYNGEE come from the germline V gene. Deletions cut 0 bases from V and 2 bases from J, with 8 bases between. CDR3 loop: CASSVAGGTNEKLFF. In nucleotides, the CDR3 is TGTGCCAGCAGCGTAGCGGGGGGTACTAATGAAAAACTGTTTTTT.

J is TRBJ1-1 and V is TRBV24-1; the match to TRBD1 covers 9 bases. The CDR3 covers 15 residues. J was trimmed by 3 bases and V by 5 bases; bases with no gene match: 6. Germline CDR1 KGHDR, CDR2 SFDVKD. CDR3 amino acids: CATSGTQGAYTEAFF. CDR3 DNA: TGTGCCACCAGTGGTACACAGGGGGCCTACACTGAAGCTTTCTTT.